The subject of this entry is one TCR beta chain. Its matching antigen is unknown. The sample comes from a study of T cell repertoires in cytomegalovirus infection. Study background: TCR beta signatures that were public indicated CMV infection and matching HLA type. Study observations and caveats: There were carriers of CMV plus the relevant HLA, and cumulative public TCR beta family frequency identified them. The response measured ex vivo was dominated by TCR beta clonotypes (HLA-C-restricted and CMV-specific).

TCRdb re-derived calls from the reads in MiXCR, one entry per CDR3 protein. Among about 900,000 distinct CDR3 sequences, approximately 33% were seen once, and the ten largest hold 13%. Germline V gene data show CDR1 as SEHNR and CDR2 as FQNEAQ (reference sequence). The CDR3 is 14 amino acids. The V gene lost 9 bases and the J gene lost 0 bases, with 12 bases spanning the gap. The chain couples TRBV7-9 to TRBJ2-1; D is possibly TRBD1 or TRBD2 (7 bases each). Specimen: cultured CD8+ T cells from PBMCs, collected from culture after CMV antigen stimulation. The source is a human donor in good health (CMV status not recorded). Some clones in this sample may be carry-over from other donors' samples. CDR3 sequence (DNA): TGTGCCAGTCAGGGGGGGAGCTCCTACAATGAGCAGTTCTTC. Translating it yields CASQGGSSYNEQFF.